These 26 T cell receptor beta chains share one sample of origin, sequenced in a study of T cells expressing NK-cell markers. TCRdb re-called the 5' RACE reads and shows each CDR3 protein once, DNA omitted. This sample contains roughly 450,000 distinct CDR3 sequences. The sample comprised blood T cells: a sorted CD56 or NKG2C T cell subset, CD4+ or CD8+ T cells, or bulk PBMC T cells (not recorded which). Every receptor here comes from a woman aged 45-60 years in good health.

CDR3 sequence reads: CASSQGKGSDTQYF. The chain has TRBV14 and TRBJ2-3; TCRdb calls TRBD1, which cannot be checked without DNA. The CDR3 runs 14 residues. Germline CDR1 is SGHDN and CDR2 is FVKESK.

V and J are TRBV5-6 and TRBJ2-2; as DNA is missing, the TRBD2 call by TCRdb cannot be tested. The CDR3 loop spans 16 amino acids. The germline gives CDR1 SGHDT, CDR2 YYEEEE. The CDR3: CASSPLGGVNTGELFF.

The J gene is TRBJ1-5, the V gene TRBV12-5. Germline V gene lookup returns CDR1 LGHNT and CDR2 FRNRAP. The CDR3 is made up of 15 amino acids. The CDR3 loop reads CASGFNLGSNQPQHF.

The chain links TRBV29-1 to TRBJ2-1; no DNA is available, so the TRBD1 call from TCRdb remains unchecked. This CDR3 region has 15 residues. Germline V CDR1 and CDR2: SQVTM, ANQGSEA. The CDR3 spells CSVGGGSVIYNEQFF.

V and J are TRBV6-1 and TRBJ2-5; checking the TCRdb D call of TRBD1 is not possible without DNA. CDR3 length: 15 amino acids. Germline lookup yields CDR1 MNHNS and CDR2 SASEGT. CDR3 sequence reads: CASSELGLMVETQYF.

V usage is TRBV12-3 or TRBV12-4 and J usage is TRBJ1-1. This CDR3 comprises 14 residues. CDR3: CASRNVGQVTEAFF.

The rearrangement links TRBV7-9 to TRBJ2-1. CDR3 size: 16 residues. Looked up from germline, CDR1 is SEHNR and CDR2 is FQNEAQ (reference sequence). The CDR3 loop reads CASSLAVATSNNEQFF.

The CDR3 protein is CASSPSSVTIYF. The chain couples TRBV4-1 to TRBJ1-3. This CDR3 comprises 12 residues. Germline CDR1 reads MGHRA; CDR2 reads YSYEKL.

The chain recombines TRBV9 with TRBJ2-7; TCRdb outputs TRBD1, but without DNA this stays unchecked. This CDR3 spans 16 amino acids. CDR1 is SGDLS, CDR2 YYNGEE, per germline. CDR3 amino acids: CASSPSGQASSYEQYF.

V and J are TRBV27 and TRBJ2-2; the TRBD1 assignment by TCRdb is unverifiable without DNA. Germline CDR1 is MNHEY and CDR2 is SMNVEV (reference sequence). There are 12 residues in the CDR3. The CDR3 loop is CASRTTGGELFF.

The rearrangement links TRBV5-4 to TRBJ2-3; TCRdb indicates TRBD1, and absent DNA this call remains unverified. Germline V gene sequence: CDR1 SGHNT, CDR2 YYREEE (reference sequence). CDR3 size: 15 residues. This CDR3 reads CASSFVRGGTDTQYF.

This chain uses TRBV5-1 with TRBJ2-1; with no DNA, the TCRdb D assignment of TRBD2 cannot be verified. This CDR3 spans 14 amino acids. Germline CDR1 and CDR2: SGHRS and YFSETQ. Here the CDR3 reads CASSLAGLVSEQFF.

The rearrangement joins TRBV6-6 to TRBJ1-4; the TRBD1 assignment by TCRdb is unverifiable without DNA. The CDR3 is 15 residues long. Germline CDR1 MNHNY, CDR2 SVGAGI (reference sequence). The CDR3 loop reads CASSTGQGTNEKLFF.

The V gene is TRBV24-1, the J gene TRBJ2-6. Looked up from germline, CDR1 is KGHDR and CDR2 is SFDVKD. CDR3 size: 15 residues. The CDR3 protein is CATSEGLAGANVLTF.

The gene calls are TRBV5-6 and TRBJ1-5. Germline V CDR1 and CDR2: SGHDT, YYEEEE. The CDR3 is 16 amino acids. The CDR3 reads CASSGGPAPSNQPQHF.

The V and J genes are TRBV2 and TRBJ1-4. The length of the CDR3 is 13 residues. Germline lookup yields CDR1 SNHLY and CDR2 FYNNEI. CDR3 sequence reads: CASSEETRSKLFF.

The CDR3 here is CASTVSGDNEQFF. V is TRBV5-1 and J is TRBJ2-1; TCRdb gives TRBD2 as the D gene, but with no DNA this cannot be confirmed. This CDR3 is 13 amino acids long. CDR1 is SGHRS, CDR2 YFSETQ, per germline.

V usage is TRBV3-1 and J usage is TRBJ2-5. This CDR3 region has 14 residues. CDR1 LGHDT and CDR2 YNNKEL come from the germline V gene (reference sequence). The chain's CDR3 is CASSQRPFGETQYF.

This rearrangement joins TRBV20-1 to TRBJ1-1; with no DNA, the TCRdb D assignment of TRBD1 cannot be verified. The CDR3 is 13 amino acids. In germline, CDR1 is DFQATT, CDR2 SNEGSKA (reference sequence). The CDR3 sequence is CSAAGAGISEAFF.

The chain recombines TRBV5-1 with TRBJ2-1. The CDR3 is 17 residues long. CDR1 is SGHRS, CDR2 YFSETQ, per germline. CDR3 protein: CASSLGLADWRYNEQFF.

The chain recombines TRBV11-2 with TRBJ2-1; the TCRdb call, TRBD2, lacks DNA for checking. The CDR3 sequence is 17 residues long. Germline V gives CDR1 SGHAT, CDR2 FQNNGV. CDR3 amino acids: CASSLDRTSGVVNEQFF.

The J gene is TRBJ2-1, the V gene TRBV20-1; TCRdb's D call of TRBD2 is untestable without DNA. The CDR3 runs 16 residues. Germline lookup yields CDR1 DFQATT and CDR2 SNEGSKA (reference sequence). The CDR3 region is CSARDFERAMDNEQFF.

The chain employs TRBV14 and TRBJ2-7; TCRdb picks TRBD2, but there is no DNA to check that call. The CDR3 loop spans 14 amino acids. Germline lookup yields CDR1 SGHDN and CDR2 FVKESK. CDR3 amino acids: CASSQETTIGEQYF.

The CDR3 sequence: CASSRRGAGDGEQYF. J is TRBJ2-7 and V is TRBV5-1; the D call of TRBD1 rests on TCRdb alone, since no DNA is present to check it. Germline CDR1 is SGHRS and CDR2 is YFSETQ. There are 15 residues in the CDR3.

J is TRBJ2-1 and V is TRBV29-1; TCRdb picks TRBD2, but there is no DNA to check that call. This CDR3 region has 17 residues. CDR1 and CDR2 (germline): SQVTM, ANQGSEA. CDR3 amino acids: CSSTAGASGKFPNEQFF.

The V call is TRBV12-3 or TRBV12-4, the J call TRBJ2-1; TCRdb returns TRBD1, unconfirmable since there is no DNA. The CDR3 consists of 16 residues. CDR3 amino acids: CASSSPATGGNNEQFF.